This T cell receptor beta chain was obtained from a study of T cell repertoires in cytomegalovirus infection. Turning to the study itself: Selection of CMV epitopes for the study included recently identified HLA-C-restricted and well-studied HLA-B-restricted ones. Indications came from public TCR beta signatures; they pointed to CMV infection and to a matching HLA type. Study-wide results and caveats: Cumulative public TCR beta family frequency identified CMV carriers with the relevant HLA. HLA-C-restricted CMV-specific TCR beta clonotypes prevailed in the ex vivo response.

TCRdb used MiXCR to reprocess the reads, holding one entry per CDR3 protein. The data contain about 920,000 distinct CDR3 sequences, approximately 33% of them singletons. The CDR3 runs to 16 residues. V lost 4 bases, J lost 2 bases, and 3 bases stayed unmatched. Only a few counts were recorded for this clonotype. What it recognizes is unknown. Here the sequenced sample was cultured CD8+ T cells from PBMCs, taken from culture after CMV antigen stimulation. The rearrangement links TRBV12-3 or TRBV12-4 to TRBJ2-3; TRBD2 aligns across 13 bases. This clonotype originated in a human donor in good health (CMV status not recorded). Some clones in this sample may be carry-over from other donors' samples. Here the CDR3 reads CASSSTSGGTTDTQYF. CDR3 bases: TGTGCCAGCAGTTCGACTAGCGGGGGGACCACAGATACGCAGTATTTT.